The entry that follows covers one T cell receptor (beta chain) sequence. Its target is unknown. This record comes from a study of shared clonotypes between healthy human individuals. Loaded into unsorted PBMC replicate PCRs was roughly 320 ng DNA, some 27,000 T cell genomes. Generated by immunoSEQ multiplex PCR, the TCRdb table keeps only in-frame clones and is missing some. This table has 470,000 or so clones, more than 75% appearing once. Findings of the study overall: In this cohort, only blood was sampled, and tissue repertoires likely differ.

Only Caucasian adults living in Nashville, Tennessee made up the donor group. The CDR3 totals 14 residues. Germline loops: CDR1 LNHDA, CDR2 SQIVND (reference sequence). V dropped 5 bases and J dropped 8 bases, with 16 bases sitting between them. The TCR was taken from a woman in her thirties or forties in good health. Some clones in this sample may be carry-over from other donors' samples. This chain links TRBV19 with TRBJ2-1; tentative D call: TRBD2 (5 bases). Source material: PBMCs. In DNA, the CDR3 is TGTGCCAGTAGTCCTGAGGGCATGGAGGATGAGCAGTTCTTC. Residues: CASSPEGMEDEQFF.